The present entry profiles one T cell receptor (beta chain) with its context. Antigen specificity is unknown. Germline CDR1 and CDR2: MDHEN and SYDVKM. The V gene lost 5 bases and the J gene lost 3 bases, with 20 bases spanning the gap. The length of the CDR3 is 16 residues. This entry is derived from a study of cytomegalovirus exposure and HLA in healthy donors. Study findings and constraints: The authors later linked a missense DCLRE1C variant to TCR beta V- and J-gene trimming. Most TCR sequences were rare, but some public TCRs occurred in many donors.

PCR involved 60 Vbeta and 13 Jbeta primers. Libraries were prepared by immunoSEQ multiplex PCR; TCRdb keeps only in-frame clonotypes and omits some of them. Here the sample spans 150,000 to 200,000 clones, approximately 82% being singletons. Input material: PBMCs. The chain uses TRBV28 and TRBJ2-7; unclear D gene. The sequence was collected from a woman aged 40-49 years in good health and CMV-seropositive. The CDR3 loop reads CASSTRLGSPYYEQYF. DNA of the CDR3: TGTGCCAGCAGTACGCGGCTTGGGTCCCCTTACTACGAGCAGTACTTC. The complete variable domain, with remaining parts taken from reference TRBV28 and TRBJ2-7, reads DVKVTQSSRYLVKRTGEKVFLECVQDMDHENMFWYRQDPGLGLRLIYFSYDVKMKEKGDIPEGYSVSREKKERFSLILESASTNQTSMYLCASSTRLGSPYYEQYFGPGTRLTVT.